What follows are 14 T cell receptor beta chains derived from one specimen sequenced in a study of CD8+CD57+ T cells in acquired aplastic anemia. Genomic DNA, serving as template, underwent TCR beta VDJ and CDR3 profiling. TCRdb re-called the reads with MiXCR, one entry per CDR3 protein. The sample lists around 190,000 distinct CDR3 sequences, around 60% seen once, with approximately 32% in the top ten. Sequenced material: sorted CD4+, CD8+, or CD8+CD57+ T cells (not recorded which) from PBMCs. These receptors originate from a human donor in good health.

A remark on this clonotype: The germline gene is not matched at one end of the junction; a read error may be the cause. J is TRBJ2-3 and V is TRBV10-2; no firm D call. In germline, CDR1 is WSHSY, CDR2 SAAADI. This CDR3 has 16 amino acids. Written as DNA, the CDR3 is TGTGCCAGCAGTTACTCGACGGTCCCCAACGTAGATACGCAGTATTTT. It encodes CASSYSTVPNVDTQYF.

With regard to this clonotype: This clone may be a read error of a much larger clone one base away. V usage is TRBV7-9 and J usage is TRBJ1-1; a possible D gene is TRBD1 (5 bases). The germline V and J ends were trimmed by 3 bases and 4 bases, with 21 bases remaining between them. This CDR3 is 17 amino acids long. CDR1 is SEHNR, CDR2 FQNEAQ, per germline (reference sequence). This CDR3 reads CASSFSSGRGTSTEAFF. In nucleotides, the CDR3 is TGTGCCAGCAGCTTTTCTTCGGGCAGAGGGACGAGCACTGAAGCTTTCTTT.

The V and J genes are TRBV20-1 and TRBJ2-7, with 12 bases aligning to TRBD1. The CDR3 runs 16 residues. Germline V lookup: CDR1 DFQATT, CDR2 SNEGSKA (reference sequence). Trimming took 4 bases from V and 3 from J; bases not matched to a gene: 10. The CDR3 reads CSAMLGQGAFSYEQYF. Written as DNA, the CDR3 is TGCAGTGCTATGCTGGGACAGGGGGCTTTCAGCTACGAGCAGTACTTC.

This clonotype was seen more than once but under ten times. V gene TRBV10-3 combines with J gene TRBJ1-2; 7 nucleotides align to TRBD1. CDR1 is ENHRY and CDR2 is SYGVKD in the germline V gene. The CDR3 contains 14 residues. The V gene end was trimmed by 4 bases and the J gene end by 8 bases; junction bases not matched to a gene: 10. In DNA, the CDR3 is TGTGCCATCAGTGCGGAGGGGGCAGGTTCGGGCTACACCTTC. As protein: CAISAEGAGSGYTF.

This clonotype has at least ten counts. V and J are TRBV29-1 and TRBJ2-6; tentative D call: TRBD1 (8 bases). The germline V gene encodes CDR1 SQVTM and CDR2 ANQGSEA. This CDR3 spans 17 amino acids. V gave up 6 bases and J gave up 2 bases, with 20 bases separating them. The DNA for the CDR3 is TGCAGCGTACGCACAGTACAGGGGGGGACTGGGGCCAACGTCCTGACTTTC. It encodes CSVRTVQGGTGANVLTF.

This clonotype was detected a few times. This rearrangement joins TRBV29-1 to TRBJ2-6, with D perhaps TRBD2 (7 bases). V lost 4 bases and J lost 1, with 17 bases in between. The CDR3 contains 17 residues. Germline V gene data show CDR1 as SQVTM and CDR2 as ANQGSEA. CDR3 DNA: TGCAGCGTTGCCGCTTCCAGGGGAGGGTCTGGGGCCAACGTCCTGACTTTC. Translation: CSVAASRGGSGANVLTF. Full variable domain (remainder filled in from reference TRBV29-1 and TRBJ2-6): SAVISQKPSRDICQRGTSLTIQCQVDSQVTMMFWYRQQPGQSLTLIATANQGSEATYESGFVIDKFPISRPNLTFSTLTVSNMSPEDSSIYLCSVAASRGGSGANVLTFGAGSRLTVL.

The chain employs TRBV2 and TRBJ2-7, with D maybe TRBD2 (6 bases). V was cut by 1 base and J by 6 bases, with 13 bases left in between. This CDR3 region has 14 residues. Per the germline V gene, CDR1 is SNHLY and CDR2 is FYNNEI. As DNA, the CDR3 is TGTGCCAGCAGTGAAGATGGGAGGAGGGGCGAGCAGTACTTC. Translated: CASSEDGRRGEQYF.

CDR3 sequence (DNA): TGTGCCACCAGCAGAGGCACCGCCAGGATGAACACTGAAGCTTTCTTT. Its translation: CATSRGTARMNTEAFF. This chain uses TRBV15 with TRBJ1-1; the D is unclear. This CDR3 region has 16 residues. Germline CDR1 and CDR2: LNHNV and YYDKDF (reference sequence). V lost 1 base to trimming and J lost 0 bases, with 12 bases between them.

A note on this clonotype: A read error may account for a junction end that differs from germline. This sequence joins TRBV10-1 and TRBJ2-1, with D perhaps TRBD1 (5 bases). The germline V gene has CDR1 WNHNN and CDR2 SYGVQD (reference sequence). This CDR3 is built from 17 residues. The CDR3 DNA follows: TGCGCCAGCAGTGAGAAGGGGCGACGCTTGCATACGACTGAGCGGTTCTTC. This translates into CASSEKGRRLHTTERFF.

CDR3 residues: CASSFSAQETQYF. The CDR3 region has the DNA TGTGCCAGCAGCTTCAGCGCGCAAGAGACCCAGTACTTC. The rearrangement links TRBV11-3 to TRBJ2-5; D is undetermined. Per germline, CDR1 SGHNT and CDR2 YENEEA. The CDR3 extends over 13 amino acids. Trimming left V 3 bases short and J 2 bases short, with 7 bases between.

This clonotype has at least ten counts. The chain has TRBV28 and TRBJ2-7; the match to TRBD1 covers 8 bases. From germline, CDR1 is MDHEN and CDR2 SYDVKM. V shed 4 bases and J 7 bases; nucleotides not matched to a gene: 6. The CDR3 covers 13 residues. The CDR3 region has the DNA TGTGCCAGCAGTTCCCAGGGGGCGAGGGAGCAGTACTTC. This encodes CASSSQGAREQYF.

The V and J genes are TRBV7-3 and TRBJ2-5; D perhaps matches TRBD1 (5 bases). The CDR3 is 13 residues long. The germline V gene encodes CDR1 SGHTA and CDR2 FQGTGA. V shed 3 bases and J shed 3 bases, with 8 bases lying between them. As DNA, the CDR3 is TGTGCCAGCAGCTTCGCAGGGAAAGAGACCCAGTACTTC. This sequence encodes CASSFAGKETQYF.

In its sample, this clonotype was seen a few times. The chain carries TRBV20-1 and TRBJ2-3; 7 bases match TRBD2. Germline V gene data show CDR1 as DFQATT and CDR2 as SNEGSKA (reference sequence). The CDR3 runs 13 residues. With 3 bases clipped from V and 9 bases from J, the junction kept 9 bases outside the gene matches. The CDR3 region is CSASGGRAGTQYF. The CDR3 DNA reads TGCAGTGCTAGTGGTGGGAGGGCCGGGACGCAGTATTTT.

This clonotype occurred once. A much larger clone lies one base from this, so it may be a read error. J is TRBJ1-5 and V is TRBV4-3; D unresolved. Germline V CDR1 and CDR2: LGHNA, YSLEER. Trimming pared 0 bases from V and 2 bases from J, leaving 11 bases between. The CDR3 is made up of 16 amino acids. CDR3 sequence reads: CASSQDRAVRNQPQHF. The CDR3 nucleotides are TGCGCCAGCAGCCAAGATAGGGCCGTACGCAATCAGCCCCAGCATTTT.